These 26 T cell receptor beta chains share one sample of origin, sequenced in a study of cytomegalovirus exposure and HLA in healthy donors. The assay was immunoSEQ multiplex PCR, and TCRdb's table has in-frame clones only and misses some. Of around 250,000 clones in the sample, around 90% were seen once. The sample comprised PBMCs. All receptors come from a young woman in good health and CMV-seronegative.

The chain joins TRBV27 to TRBJ2-1, with TRBD1 identical over 7 bases. Germline-derived CDR1 and CDR2 are MNHEY and SMNVEV (reference sequence). Trimming at V came to 5 bases and at J to 7 bases, leaving 8 bases not matched to a gene. The CDR3 runs 14 residues. CDR3 sequence (DNA): TGTGCCAGCAGTGTGGACAGGCTGGGGAATGAGCAGTTCTTC. Translation gives CASSVDRLGNEQFF.

The chain carries TRBV7-2 and TRBJ2-3; a weak D match, TRBD2 (7 bases). The CDR3 loop spans 17 amino acids. V lost 4 bases to trimming and J lost 4 bases, with 21 bases between them. CDR1 and CDR2 from the germline V gene are SGHTA and FQGNSA. CDR3 loop: CASSSRGGGGSPDTQYF. CDR3 bases: TGTGCCAGCAGCTCAAGAGGAGGGGGGGGCTCCCCAGATACGCAGTATTTT.

The chain has TRBV27 and TRBJ2-1, with 10 bases matching TRBD2. The germline V gene has CDR1 MNHEY and CDR2 SMNVEV (reference sequence). There are 16 residues in the CDR3. V gave up 1 base and J gave up 8 bases; unmatched junction bases: 8. The CDR3 DNA reads TGTGCCAGCAGTTTATTATCGGTAGCGGGGGGCTATGAGCAGTTCTTC. Residues: CASSLLSVAGGYEQFF.

V and J are TRBV18 and TRBJ2-5; 8 positions agree with TRBD2. From germline, CDR1 is KGHSH and CDR2 LQKENI. CDR3 size: 17 residues. Trimming took 4 bases from V and 0 from J; bases not matched to a gene: 10. The DNA for the CDR3 is TGTGCCAGCTCACTCGCTCGCCGGGGGGGAAACCAAGAGACCCAGTACTTC. Amino acid sequence: CASSLARRGGNQETQYF.

The chain is built from TRBV28 and TRBJ2-1, with a possible D match to TRBD2 (5 bases). CDR1 and CDR2 from the germline V gene are MDHEN and SYDVKM. The CDR3 covers 15 residues. V dropped 7 bases and J dropped 2 bases, with 15 bases sitting between them. CDR3 nucleotide sequence: TGTGCCAGCATTACCCCCACTAGGGCCTACAATGAGCAGTTCTTC. It translates to CASITPTRAYNEQFF. Looking up the rest from reference TRBV28 and TRBJ2-1 gives the full variable domain: DVKVTQSSRYLVKRTGEKVFLECVQDMDHENMFWYRQDPGLGLRLIYFSYDVKMKEKGDIPEGYSVSREKKERFSLILESASTNQTSMYLCASITPTRAYNEQFFGPGTRLTVL.

This clone was observed a single time. The CDR3 here is CANPRVINEKLFF. CDR3 sequence (DNA): TGTGCCAACCCCCGGGTTATTAATGAAAAACTGTTTTTT. This sequence joins TRBV6-5 and TRBJ1-4; D is unclear. The germline CDR1 and CDR2 sequences are MNHEY and SVGAGI. V shed 10 bases and J shed 4 bases, with 13 bases lying between them. CDR3 size: 13 residues.

This clone was picked up a small number of times. The chain has TRBV27 and TRBJ1-6; the D is unclear. V was cut by 3 bases and J by 7 bases, with 13 bases left in between. CDR1 MNHEY and CDR2 SMNVEV come from the germline V gene (reference sequence). There are 15 residues in the CDR3. CDR3 DNA sequence: TGTGCCAGCAGTTTCGGGTCCAGAGGGAATTCACCCCTCCACTTT. Translating gives CASSFGSRGNSPLHF.

The chain couples TRBV27 to TRBJ2-3, with TRBD1 matching 8 bases. CDR3 size: 17 residues. V lost 6 bases to trimming and J lost 3 bases; unmatched junction nucleotides: 14. Per germline, CDR1 MNHEY and CDR2 SMNVEV (reference sequence). This CDR3 reads CASSLQIRQGTTDTQYF. The CDR3 DNA follows: TGTGCCAGCAGCCTGCAGATACGACAGGGGACGACAGATACGCAGTATTTT.

The chain recombines TRBV19 with TRBJ2-7, with D maybe TRBD2 (5 bases). The CDR3 extends over 14 amino acids. Per germline, CDR1 LNHDA and CDR2 SQIVND (reference sequence). With 5 bases removed from V and 0 bases from J, the gap between germline ends came to 11 bases. For the CDR3, the DNA is TGTGCCAGTAGTGGGAACGCGGGCTCCTACGAGCAGTACTTC. Its translation is CASSGNAGSYEQYF. The variable domain in full, completed from reference TRBV19 and TRBJ2-7, reads DGGITQSPKYLFRKEGQNVTLSCEQNLNHDAMYWYRQDPGQGLRLIYYSQIVNDFQKGDIAEGYSVSREKKESFPLTVTSAQKNPTAFYLCASSGNAGSYEQYFGPGTRLTVT.

The chain links TRBV19 to TRBJ1-2; 9 nucleotides match TRBD1. CDR1 and CDR2 (germline): LNHDA, SQIVND (reference sequence). The CDR3 spans 14 residues. V gave up 7 bases and J gave up 6 bases; unmatched junction bases: 9. CDR3 sequence: CASNRDRERDGYTF. CDR3 nucleotide sequence: TGTGCCAGTAATAGGGACAGGGAAAGGGATGGCTACACCTTC.

This clone was counted between two and nine times. The V call is TRBV29-1, the J call TRBJ1-1, with D unresolved. V was cut by 6 bases and J by 3 bases, with 11 bases left in between. This CDR3 has 12 residues. Germline V gives CDR1 SQVTM, CDR2 ANQGSEA. The DNA for the CDR3 is TGCAGCGTCGGCGAGGGATACACTGAAGCTTTCTTT. As protein: CSVGEGYTEAFF.

This clone came up once. The chain links TRBV4-1 to TRBJ2-7, with D tentatively TRBD1 (5 bases). Trimming stripped 0 bases from V and 3 bases from J, with 12 bases between. The CDR3 sequence is 15 residues long. CDR1 and CDR2 (germline): MGHRA, YSYEKL. CDR3 nucleotides: TGCGCCAGCAGCCAAGACCCTGGGCAGGGCTACGAGCAGTACGTC. It is translated as CASSQDPGQGYEQYV.

This clone was seen a single time. This rearrangement joins TRBV19 to TRBJ1-1; D uncertain. CDR3 length equals 16 residues. Trimming removed 6 bases from V and 2 bases from J, with 19 bases in between. Germline CDR1 and CDR2: LNHDA and SQIVND (reference sequence). The CDR3 DNA reads as TGTGCCAGTAGAATCGTCCCGACAATCCTTAACACTGAAGCTTTCTTT. Translating gives CASRIVPTILNTEAFF.

The gene calls are TRBV19 and TRBJ1-1; tentatively, D is TRBD1 (5 bases). Trimming left V 2 bases short and J 6 bases short, with 16 bases between. The CDR3 covers 15 residues. Germline values: CDR1 LNHDA, CDR2 SQIVND (reference sequence). The CDR3 here is CASSIRPGPLPEAFF. For the CDR3, the DNA is TGTGCCAGTAGTATACGCCCAGGGCCCCTGCCTGAAGCTTTCTTT.

J is TRBJ2-5 and V is TRBV5-1, with D unclear. V dropped 5 bases and J dropped 2 bases, with 13 bases sitting between them. The germline gives CDR1 SGHRS, CDR2 YFSETQ. The CDR3 runs to 14 residues. CDR3 nucleotide sequence: TGCGCCAGCAGGTCCTCGGGTAGTCAAGAGACCCAGTACTTC. It codes for CASRSSGSQETQYF.

The rearrangement joins TRBV6-6 to TRBJ1-1; D unclear. V dropped 0 bases and J dropped 1 base, with 6 bases sitting between them. The CDR3 has 14 amino acids. Germline V gives CDR1 MNHNY, CDR2 SVGAGI (reference sequence). CDR3 nucleotides: TGTGCCAGCAGTTACTCGTACACGAACACTGAAGCTTTCTTT. Translation: CASSYSYTNTEAFF.

J is TRBJ2-5 and V is TRBV27, with TRBD2 matching 14 bases. The CDR3 length is 15 residues. Germline V gene sequence: CDR1 MNHEY, CDR2 SMNVEV (reference sequence). The V and J ends lost 5 bases and 3 bases, in that order; junction bases with no gene match: 2. The CDR3 DNA reads TGTGCCAGCAGTCGGGGACTAGCGGGGGAAGAGACCCAGTACTTC. It codes for CASSRGLAGEETQYF.

The V and J genes are TRBV27 and TRBJ1-6; D ambiguous. CDR3 length equals 15 residues. Per germline, CDR1 MNHEY and CDR2 SMNVEV (reference sequence). The V and J ends lost 3 bases and 7 bases respectively, with 13 bases between them. This CDR3 is CASSLRAGRNSPLHF. In nucleotides, the CDR3 is TGTGCCAGCAGTTTGAGGGCAGGTCGGAATTCACCCCTCCACTTT.

This chain uses TRBV27 with TRBJ2-3, with 11 bases fitting TRBD2. The CDR3 covers 15 residues. The V gene's germline CDR1 is MNHEY and CDR2 SMNVEV (reference sequence). V shed 3 bases, J shed 5 bases, and the junction held 4 bases outside the gene matches. CDR3 sequence reads: CASSFSGGAIDTQYF. The DNA for the CDR3 is TGTGCCAGCAGTTTTAGCGGGGGGGCCATAGATACGCAGTATTTT.

The chain carries TRBV10-3 and TRBJ2-7; possible D gene TRBD2, 5 bases. Germline CDR1 and CDR2: ENHRY and SYGVKD. The CDR3 is made up of 12 amino acids. Trimming stripped 5 bases from V and 6 bases from J, with 11 bases between. CDR3 protein: CAISSHEGEQYF. In DNA, the CDR3 is TGTGCCATCAGTTCCCACGAGGGCGAGCAGTACTTC.

The rearrangement joins TRBV11-1 to TRBJ1-5, with D unresolved. CDR3 length: 13 residues. V was pared by 3 bases and J by 5 bases, with 8 bases between. Germline V gene data show CDR1 as SGHAT and CDR2 as FQDESV (reference sequence). The CDR3 is CASSLDGDQPQHF. In DNA, the CDR3 is TGTGCCAGCAGCTTGGACGGGGATCAGCCCCAGCATTTT. The variable domain in full, with the rest retrieved from reference TRBV11-1 and TRBJ1-5, is EAEVAQSPRYKITEKSQAVAFWCDPISGHATLYWYRQILGQGPELLVQFQDESVVDDSQLPKDRFSAERLKGVDSTLKIQPAELGDSAMYLCASSLDGDQPQHFGDGTRLSIL.

The chain is built from TRBV4-1 and TRBJ2-7; 7 nucleotides align to TRBD1. The germline gives CDR1 MGHRA, CDR2 YSYEKL. The CDR3 has 17 residues. V trimming: 0 bases; J trimming: 5 bases; junction bases outside the gene matches: 13. This CDR3 is CASSQDLERTGSNEQYF. The CDR3 bases are TGCGCCAGCAGCCAAGATCTTGAGCGGACAGGAAGTAACGAGCAGTACTTC.

This sequence joins TRBV7-2 and TRBJ2-3; the D gene is possibly TRBD2 (5 bases). The CDR3 contains 17 residues. V was shortened by 1 base and J by 0 bases, with 14 bases between the two germline ends. Per the germline V gene, CDR1 is SGHTA and CDR2 is FQGNSA. The CDR3: CASSLGRTGWSTDTQYF. CDR3 DNA: TGTGCCAGCAGCTTAGGAAGGACGGGGTGGAGCACAGATACGCAGTATTTT.

CDR3 in DNA: TGTGCCAGCAGCTTGGGGACAGGGTCAAATCAGCCCCAGCATTTT. Encoded protein: CASSLGTGSNQPQHF. The rearrangement links TRBV7-2 to TRBJ1-5, with TRBD1 matching over 9 bases. Trimming at V came to 3 bases and at J to 4 bases, leaving 4 bases not matched to a gene. This CDR3 region has 15 residues. Germline CDR1 and CDR2: SGHTA and FQGNSA.

J is TRBJ2-7 and V is TRBV5-4, with D perhaps matching TRBD2 (5 bases). Between the trimmed V and J ends, which lost 4 bases and 5 bases, there was a span of 10 bases. The CDR3 runs 12 residues. The germline V gene encodes CDR1 SGHNT and CDR2 YYREEE (reference sequence). The CDR3 spells CASSNGKHEQYV. The CDR3 nucleotides read TGTGCCAGCAGCAACGGGAAACACGAGCAGTACGTC.

The V gene is TRBV7-9, the J gene TRBJ2-7; unclear D gene. CDR1 SEHNR and CDR2 FQNEAQ come from the germline V gene (reference sequence). CDR3 length: 12 residues. V lost 5 bases to trimming and J lost 2 bases, with 7 bases between them. CDR3 loop: CASSPSPYEQYF. CDR3 DNA sequence: TGTGCCAGCAGCCCATCCCCCTACGAGCAGTACTTC.